Shown below are 8 T cell receptor beta chains from a single sample sequenced in a study of regulatory T cells in long-lasting Graves disease. Time point defined: persistent/refractory GD, antithyroid drugs over 5 years with positive TRAb. The TCR library was prepared using RNA isolated from PBMCs. Arm-PCR of CDR3 regions and iRepertoire HTBI primers were the basis on which TCR beta libraries were built. Each CDR3 protein gets one entry after TCRdb re-called the multiplex PCR reads with MiXCR. This table has 400,000 to 500,000 distinct CDR3 sequences, 21% appearing once. This specimen consisted of peripheral blood mononuclear cells (PBMCs), obtained when the disease was refractory, from a patient treated with antithyroid drugs. The source of these receptors is a female donor with Graves disease.

The chain uses TRBV30 and TRBJ2-3; D not resolved. V gave up 0 bases and J gave up 8 bases, with 12 bases separating them. Germline CDR1 is GTSNPN and CDR2 is SVGIG (reference sequence). The CDR3 spans 13 residues. CDR3 loop: CAWSVDTGATQYF. As DNA, the CDR3 is TGTGCCTGGAGTGTAGATACCGGAGCTACGCAGTATTTT. Filled out from reference TRBV30 and TRBJ2-3, the complete variable domain reads SQTIHQWPATLVQPVGSPLSLECTVEGTSNPNLYWYRQAAGRGLQLLFYSVGIGQISSEVPQNLSASRPQDRQFILSSKKLLLSDSGFYLCAWSVDTGATQYFGPGTRLTVL.

This clonotype showed up many times. V usage is TRBV28 and J usage is TRBJ2-5, with D perhaps assigned TRBD1 or TRBD2 (5 bases each). V was cut by 5 bases and J by 5 bases, with 15 bases left in between. Germline V CDR1 and CDR2: MDHEN, SYDVKM. The CDR3 consists of 14 residues. For the CDR3, the DNA is TGTGCCAGCAGTCCCCGGGGCAGGGTGGAGACCCAGTACTTC. It translates to CASSPRGRVETQYF. The whole variable domain, filled in from reference TRBV28 and TRBJ2-5, reads DVKVTQSSRYLVKRTGEKVFLECVQDMDHENMFWYRQDPGLGLRLIYFSYDVKMKEKGDIPEGYSVSREKKERFSLILESASTNQTSMYLCASSPRGRVETQYFGPGTRLLVL.

This clonotype turned up a few times. The V gene is TRBV5-1, the J gene TRBJ1-2; a possible D gene is TRBD1 (5 bases). The germline gives CDR1 SGHRS, CDR2 YFSETQ. V lost 4 bases and J 3 bases, leaving 19 bases between the germline ends. The CDR3 covers 16 residues. DNA for the CDR3: TGCGCCAGCAGCCCAGGTGGAGGGACCGCCGACTATGGCTACACCTTC. It yields the protein CASSPGGGTADYGYTF.

This clonotype was observed many times. The chain joins TRBV20-1 to TRBJ1-2; 9 nucleotides agree with TRBD1. This CDR3 comprises 16 residues. Germline trimming cut 3 bases from V and 8 bases from J; bases unmatched to any gene: 16. From germline, CDR1 is DFQATT and CDR2 SNEGSKA (reference sequence). CDR3 coding DNA: TGCAGTGCTAGCGGGACAGGGAAATCAAACCAGGGAGGCTACACCTTC. Its translation is CSASGTGKSNQGGYTF.

There are many counts of this clonotype. The rearrangement links TRBV29-1 to TRBJ2-7, with D possibly being TRBD1 or TRBD2 (5 bases each). CDR1 and CDR2 from the germline V gene are SQVTM and ANQGSEA. V lost 6 bases and J 4 bases, leaving 13 bases between the germline ends. This CDR3 is built from 12 residues. The CDR3 is CSVTGRTYEQYF. DNA of the CDR3: TGCAGCGTAACGGGACGGACGTACGAGCAGTACTTC.

This clonotype was recorded a few times. This chain connects TRBV27 to TRBJ1-1; D is ambiguous. Germline loops: CDR1 MNHEY, CDR2 SMNVEV (reference sequence). The CDR3 consists of 14 residues. With 7 bases removed from V and 6 bases from J, the gap between germline ends came to 18 bases. The CDR3 loop reads CASTGGSRRAEAFF. The DNA of the CDR3 is TGTGCCAGCACCGGTGGGTCTAGGCGGGCTGAAGCTTTCTTT.

This clonotype has just a few counts. Since a much larger clone is just one base distant, this may be a read error. CDR3 nucleotide sequence: TGTGCCAGCACGGGCCTAGCGGGAGGGAACACCTACGAGCAGTGCTTC. This sequence encodes CASTGLAGGNTYEQCF. The chain recombines TRBV27 with TRBJ2-7; TRBD2 matches 12 bases. CDR1 is MNHEY and CDR2 is SMNVEV in the germline V gene (reference sequence). The length of the CDR3 is 16 residues.

Points on this clonotype: Mismatch with germline at one junction end may stem from a read error. The chain joins TRBV10-2 to TRBJ1-6; D is perhaps TRBD1 (5 bases). CDR1 is WSHSY and CDR2 is SAAADI in the germline V gene. The CDR3 runs to 13 residues. The CDR3 sequence: CTSSRDRNSPLHF. The CDR3, as DNA: TGCACCAGCAGCCGGGACCGTAATTCACCCCTCCACTTT.